These 27 T cell receptor beta chains share one sample of origin, sequenced in a study of blood T cell repertoires in COVID-19. Generated by immunoSEQ multiplex PCR, the TCRdb table keeps only in-frame clones and is missing some. Among 350,000 to 450,000 clones listed, roughly nine tenths were seen once. The sample was PBMCs or T cells enriched from blood (not recorded which). The receptors shown here come from a young man who had recovered from COVID-19.

This clone was counted between two and nine times. The chain has TRBV4-2 and TRBJ2-1; tentatively, D is TRBD2 (6 bases). The CDR3 runs 15 residues. Per germline, CDR1 LGHNA and CDR2 YNFKEQ. V was clipped by 0 bases and J by 9 bases, with 15 bases between them. The CDR3 is CASSQDLAGSREQFF. The CDR3 DNA is TGTGCCAGCAGCCAAGATCTTGCCGGGAGCCGTGAGCAGTTCTTC.

This chain links TRBV5-4 with TRBJ2-2; 8 positions agree with TRBD1. The CDR3 runs 15 residues. Germline V gene lookup returns CDR1 SGHNT and CDR2 YYREEE (reference sequence). Trimming removed 5 bases from V and 0 bases from J; junction bases left unmatched: 3. For the CDR3, the DNA is TGTGCCAGCAGTAGGACAGGGACGAACACCGGGGAGCTGTTTTTT. Amino acid sequence: CASSRTGTNTGELFF. The entire variable domain, with the rest obtained from reference TRBV5-4 and TRBJ2-2, is as follows: ETGVTQSPTHLIKTRGQQVTLRCSSQSGHNTVSWYQQALGQGPQFIFQYYREEENGRGNFPPRFSGLQFPNYSSELNVNALELDDSALYLCASSRTGTNTGELFFGEGSRLTVL.

This clone was detected only a few times. The CDR3 nucleotides are TGCGCCAGCAGCTTGGGAAACAGGGTGAGGAACACTGAAGCTTTCTTT. Translated, it gives CASSLGNRVRNTEAFF. The chain carries TRBV5-1 and TRBJ1-1; D is possibly TRBD1 (6 bases). This CDR3 is built from 16 residues. Trimming took 0 bases from V and 1 from J, leaving 13 bases between them. Germline CDR1 is SGHRS and CDR2 is YFSETQ.

The chain employs TRBV28 and TRBJ2-3; D is perhaps TRBD2 (5 bases). V dropped 3 bases and J dropped 4 bases, with 23 bases sitting between them. Germline V CDR1 and CDR2: MDHEN, SYDVKM. This CDR3 contains 18 residues. CDR3 DNA: TGTGCCAGCAGTTTTGGAAGTGGGGTTAATGGGGAGCCAGATACGCAGTATTTT. Amino acids: CASSFGSGVNGEPDTQYF.

This rearrangement joins TRBV24-1 to TRBJ2-7, with D tentatively TRBD1 (6 bases). Germline assignment: CDR1 KGHDR and CDR2 SFDVKD. CDR3 length: 12 residues. Trimming took off 6 bases at V and 4 bases at J, with 9 bases between the two ends. CDR3 loop: CATSSTGYEQYF. The CDR3 coding sequence is TGTGCCACCAGTTCAACAGGGTACGAGCAGTACTTC.

The gene calls are TRBV10-3 and TRBJ2-3; 7 bases map to TRBD1. CDR3 size: 14 residues. V shed 2 bases, J shed 1 base, and the junction held 0 bases outside the gene matches. The V gene's germline CDR1 is ENHRY and CDR2 SYGVKD. CDR3 in amino acids: CAISEQGGTDTQYF. For the CDR3, the DNA is TGTGCCATCAGTGAGCAGGGGGGCACAGATACGCAGTATTTT.

On this clone: Sequence at one end of the junction differs from germline and may be a read error. This rearrangement joins TRBV10-3 to TRBJ2-7, with 12 nucleotides matching TRBD1. CDR3 size: 17 residues. Germline V gene lookup returns CDR1 ENHRY and CDR2 SYGVKD. In DNA form, the CDR3 reads TGTGCCATCAGTGAGCCGAGGGGGACAGGGGGCTCCCACGAGCAGTACTTC. Translating it yields CAISEPRGTGGSHEQYF.

This chain uses TRBV30 with TRBJ1-2; 8 bases align to TRBD1. Germline CDR1 reads GTSNPN; CDR2 reads SVGIG (reference sequence). Unmatched junction bases numbered 6, after V lost 3 bases and J lost 6 bases. The CDR3 sequence is 13 residues long. The CDR3 sequence: CAWRRDRPHGYTF. CDR3 bases: TGTGCCTGGAGAAGGGACAGGCCACATGGCTACACCTTC. Looking up the rest from reference TRBV30 and TRBJ1-2 gives the full variable domain: SQTIHQWPATLVQPVGSPLSLECTVEGTSNPNLYWYRQAAGRGLQLLFYSVGIGQISSEVPQNLSASRPQDRQFILSSKKLLLSDSGFYLCAWRRDRPHGYTFGSGTRLTVV.

The chain is built from TRBV28 and TRBJ2-5; D uncertain. Germline-derived CDR1 and CDR2 are MDHEN and SYDVKM. Trimming removed 4 bases from V and 1 base from J, with 13 bases in between. CDR3 length equals 15 residues. CDR3 amino acids: CASSSPLSGQETQYF. The CDR3 DNA reads as TGTGCCAGCAGTTCCCCCCTCTCAGGCCAAGAGACCCAGTACTTC.

The V call is TRBV5-6, the J call TRBJ2-7, with D possibly being TRBD2 (6 bases). V shed 1 base and J shed 2 bases, with 7 bases lying between them. Germline V gene lookup returns CDR1 SGHDT and CDR2 YYEEEE. The length of the CDR3 is 13 residues. The CDR3 region is CASSLKRAYEQYF. CDR3 in DNA: TGTGCCAGCAGCTTGAAGCGGGCCTACGAGCAGTACTTC.

J is TRBJ2-7 and V is TRBV5-4; D may be TRBD2 (6 bases). Germline CDR1 and CDR2: SGHNT and YYREEE (reference sequence). CDR3 length equals 15 residues. With 5 bases removed from V and 2 bases from J, the gap between germline ends came to 17 bases. CDR3 residues: CASRVRDAGPYEQYF. The CDR3 DNA is TGTGCCAGCAGGGTGAGGGATGCGGGACCCTACGAGCAGTACTTC.

V and J are TRBV28 and TRBJ2-3, with 8 bases fitting TRBD2. The CDR3 spans 13 residues. Per the germline V gene, CDR1 is MDHEN and CDR2 is SYDVKM. J was trimmed by 10 bases and V by 3 bases; bases with no gene match: 6. The CDR3: CASSFSSGGAQYF. The CDR3 DNA follows: TGTGCCAGCAGTTTTTCCAGCGGGGGTGCGCAGTATTTT.

This clone was seen only a few times. V is TRBV3-1 (or the pseudogene TRBV3-2) and J is TRBJ1-1; a possible D gene is TRBD1 (5 bases). Trimming stripped 4 bases from V and 12 bases from J, with 18 bases between. Per germline, CDR1 LGHDT and CDR2 YNNKEL (reference sequence). The CDR3 has 13 amino acids. CDR3 in DNA: TGTGCCAGCAGCCGGGGAGGGGAAGGTGTAACTTTCTTT. This sequence encodes CASSRGGEGVTFF.

J is TRBJ1-4 and V is TRBV30; D might be TRBD1 (6 bases). This CDR3 region has 13 residues. Germline-derived CDR1 and CDR2 are GTSNPN and SVGIG (reference sequence). V lost 5 bases to trimming and J lost 6 bases, with 13 bases between them. Here the CDR3 reads CAWGFRGHEKLFF. CDR3 coding DNA: TGTGCCTGGGGCTTCAGGGGTCATGAAAAACTGTTTTTT.

V is TRBV30 and J is TRBJ1-2; perhaps TRBD1 as D (5 bases). Germline assignment: CDR1 GTSNPN and CDR2 SVGIG (reference sequence). Trimming pared 0 bases from V and 4 bases from J, leaving 9 bases between. The length of the CDR3 is 13 residues. The CDR3 region is CAWSVGGGYGYTF. The CDR3 nucleotides read TGTGCCTGGAGTGTTGGGGGAGGCTATGGCTACACCTTC.

The J gene is TRBJ2-3, the V gene TRBV28; D is perhaps TRBD2 (6 bases). Trimming removed 6 bases at V and 1 base at J, with 11 bases between. Per the germline V gene, CDR1 is MDHEN and CDR2 is SYDVKM. This CDR3 spans 14 amino acids. The CDR3 DNA reads TGTGCCAGCAGGTTAGCGGAGGGCACAGATACGCAGTATTTT. Translating gives CASRLAEGTDTQYF.

J is TRBJ2-3 and V is TRBV11-2; 8 nucleotides align to TRBD1. The CDR3 loop spans 15 amino acids. Germline CDR1 and CDR2: SGHAT and FQNNGV. V dropped 5 bases and J dropped 4; count of bases not matched to a gene: 8. CDR3 DNA sequence: TGTGCCAGCAGCCCGTCACAGGGGGTAGCAGATACGCAGTATTTT. Its translation: CASSPSQGVADTQYF.

The rearrangement links TRBV12-3 or TRBV12-4 to TRBJ2-7; 9 nucleotides agree with TRBD2. CDR3 length: 12 residues. The J segment lost 7 bases and the V segment lost 8 bases, leaving 6 bases of the junction unmatched. The CDR3 loop reads CASAGGPREQYF. Here the CDR3 DNA reads TGTGCCAGCGCGGGAGGGCCGAGGGAGCAGTACTTC.

J is TRBJ2-1 and V is TRBV3-1 (or the pseudogene TRBV3-2); 11 nucleotides agree with TRBD2. Unmatched junction bases numbered 0, after V lost 3 bases and J lost 2 bases. The germline gives CDR1 LGHDT, CDR2 YNNKEL (reference sequence). The CDR3 contains 15 residues. The CDR3 sequence: CASSQTSGTYNEQFF. The CDR3, as DNA: TGTGCCAGCAGCCAGACTAGCGGGACCTACAATGAGCAGTTCTTC.

The CDR3 coding sequence is TGTGCCAGCAGTTACTCGGCCTCTTACGAGCAGTACTTC. Protein sequence: CASSYSASYEQYF. This chain joins TRBV6-6 and TRBJ2-7; no clear D. The CDR3 is made up of 13 amino acids. Germline V gives CDR1 MNHNY, CDR2 SVGAGI (reference sequence). Trimming stripped 0 bases from V and 4 bases from J, with 7 bases between.

Note on this clone: At the DNA level, this CDR3 is encoded by other sequences in the same sample as well. The chain links TRBV12-3 or TRBV12-4 to TRBJ1-1; D gene uncertain. V lost 4 bases and J lost 7, with 10 bases in between. The CDR3 runs to 12 residues. The CDR3 region is CASSSGTVEAFF. The CDR3 DNA sequence: TGTGCCAGCAGTTCTGGAACAGTTGAAGCTTTCTTT.

The genes are TRBV28 and TRBJ2-7; D gene ambiguous. V shed 2 bases and J shed 9 bases, with 11 bases lying between them. The CDR3 has 12 amino acids. Germline CDR1 is MDHEN and CDR2 is SYDVKM. In nucleotides, the CDR3 is TGTGCCAGCAGTTTAAGTCACAATGTGCAGTACTTC. Translation: CASSLSHNVQYF.

This clone showed up just a few times. J is TRBJ1-5 and V is TRBV2, with 8 bases lining up with TRBD1. Germline V gene lookup returns CDR1 SNHLY and CDR2 FYNNEI. V dropped 6 bases and J dropped 6; count of bases not matched to a gene: 10. CDR3 length equals 15 residues. CDR3 protein: CASRADRAGRQPQHF. For the CDR3, the DNA is TGTGCCAGCAGAGCGGACAGGGCGGGCCGTCAGCCCCAGCATTTT.

The chain uses TRBV27 and TRBJ1-5, with D uncertain. Per the germline V gene, CDR1 is MNHEY and CDR2 is SMNVEV (reference sequence). V was shortened by 5 bases and J by 0 bases, with 8 bases between the two germline ends. The CDR3 loop spans 14 amino acids. In DNA form, the CDR3 reads TGTGCCAGCAGTCACTATAATAGCAATCAGCCCCAGCATTTT. This sequence encodes CASSHYNSNQPQHF.

The CDR3 bases are TGTGCCAGCAGCCCGAGCGGGGCGCTTGAGGGTACGCAGTATTTT. Protein: CASSPSGALEGTQYF. The chain joins TRBV7-9 to TRBJ2-3; the match to TRBD2 covers 7 bases. The CDR3 consists of 15 residues. Germline-derived CDR1 and CDR2 are SEHNR and FQNEAQ (reference sequence). After removal of 5 bases from V and 8 bases from J, the junction contained 13 bases not matched to a gene.

V usage is TRBV13 and J usage is TRBJ2-5; D gene unclear. CDR3 length: 13 residues. From germline, CDR1 is PRHDT and CDR2 FYEKMQ (reference sequence). The V gene lost 4 bases and the J gene lost 1 base, with 7 bases spanning the gap. The CDR3 nucleotides are TGTGCCAGCAGCTACCGCGTCCAAGAGACCCAGTACTTC. It codes for CASSYRVQETQYF.

This clone has more than one count but fewer than ten. The chain is built from TRBV7-9 and TRBJ2-2, with 8 nucleotides matching TRBD2. Per the germline V gene, CDR1 is SEHNR and CDR2 is FQNEAQ (reference sequence). V shed 1 base, J shed 4 bases, and the junction held 2 bases outside the gene matches. The CDR3 contains 15 residues. DNA of the CDR3: TGTGCCAGCAGCTTAGGGGCGGGAGGCACCGGGGAGCTGTTTTTT. It yields the protein CASSLGAGGTGELFF. Using reference TRBV7-9 and TRBJ2-2 for the parts outside the CDR3, the full variable domain is DTGVSQNPRHKITKRGQNVTFRCDPISEHNRLYWYRQTLGQGPEFLTYFQNEAQLEKSRLLSDRFSAERPKGSFSTLEIQRTEQGDSAMYLCASSLGAGGTGELFFGEGSRLTVL.